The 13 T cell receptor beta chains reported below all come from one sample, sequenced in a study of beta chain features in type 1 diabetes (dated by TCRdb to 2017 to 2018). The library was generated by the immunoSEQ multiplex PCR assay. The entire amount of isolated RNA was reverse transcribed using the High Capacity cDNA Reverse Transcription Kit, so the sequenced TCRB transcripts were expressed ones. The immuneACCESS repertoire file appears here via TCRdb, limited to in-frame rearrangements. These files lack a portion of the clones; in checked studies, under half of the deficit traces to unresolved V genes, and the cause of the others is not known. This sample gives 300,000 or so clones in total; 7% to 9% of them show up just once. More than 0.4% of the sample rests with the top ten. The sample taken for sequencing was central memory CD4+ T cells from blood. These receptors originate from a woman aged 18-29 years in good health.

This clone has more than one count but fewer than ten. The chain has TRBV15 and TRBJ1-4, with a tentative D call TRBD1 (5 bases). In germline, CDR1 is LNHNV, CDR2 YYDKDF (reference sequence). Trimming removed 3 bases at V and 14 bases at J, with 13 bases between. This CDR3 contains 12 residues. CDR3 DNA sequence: TGTGCCACCAGCAGGAGGCCGGGACCCCTGTTTTTT. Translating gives CATSRRPGPLFF.

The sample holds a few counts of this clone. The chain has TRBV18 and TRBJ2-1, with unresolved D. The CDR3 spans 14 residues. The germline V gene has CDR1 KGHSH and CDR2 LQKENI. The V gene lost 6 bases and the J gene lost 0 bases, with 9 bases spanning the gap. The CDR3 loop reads CASSPLSSYNEQFF. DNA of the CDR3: TGTGCCAGCTCCCCGCTGAGCTCCTACAATGAGCAGTTCTTC.

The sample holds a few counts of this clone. The CDR3 loop is CASSVASRLRNEKLFF. CDR3 DNA: TGTGCCAGCAGCGTAGCCTCGAGGCTACGAAATGAAAAACTGTTTTTT. This chain joins TRBV9 and TRBJ1-4; D is unclear. CDR1 and CDR2 from the germline V gene are SGDLS and YYNGEE. This CDR3 spans 16 amino acids. Between the trimmed V and J ends, which lost 0 bases and 5 bases, there was a span of 14 bases.

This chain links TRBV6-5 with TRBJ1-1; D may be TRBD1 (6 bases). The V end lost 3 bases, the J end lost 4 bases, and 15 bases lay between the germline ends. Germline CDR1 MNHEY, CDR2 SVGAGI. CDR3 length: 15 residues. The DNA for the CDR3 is TGTGCCAGCAGTTATGGGGGGGGGCAAGGCACTGAAGCTTTCTTT. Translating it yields CASSYGGGQGTEAFF.

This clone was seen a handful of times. CDR3 DNA: TGTGCCAGCAGACCGGGACAGGGATTAAGGCAGCCCCAGCATTTT. It codes for CASRPGQGLRQPQHF. The chain links TRBV5-4 to TRBJ1-5, with 9 bases lining up with TRBD1. J was trimmed by 7 bases and V by 5 bases; bases with no gene match: 10. Germline V gene lookup returns CDR1 SGHNT and CDR2 YYREEE (reference sequence). The CDR3 extends over 15 amino acids.

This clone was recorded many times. As DNA, the CDR3 is TGCGCCAGCAGCCAAGAGGCCAGGAGCTCTGGGGCCAACGTCCTGACTTTC. This gives the protein CASSQEARSSGANVLTF. This chain connects TRBV4-3 to TRBJ2-6; D is uncertain. V was trimmed by 0 bases and J by 0 bases, leaving 9 bases between them. Germline V gene data show CDR1 as LGHNA and CDR2 as YSLEER. CDR3 length equals 17 residues.

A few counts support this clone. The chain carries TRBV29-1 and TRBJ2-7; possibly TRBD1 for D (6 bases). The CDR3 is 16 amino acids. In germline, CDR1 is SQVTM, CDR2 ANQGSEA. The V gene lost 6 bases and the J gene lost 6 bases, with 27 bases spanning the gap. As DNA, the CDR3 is TGCAGCGTCGGAATCCATGGGGTTGGGGGCCCGGGCGAGCAGTACTTC. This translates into CSVGIHGVGGPGEQYF.

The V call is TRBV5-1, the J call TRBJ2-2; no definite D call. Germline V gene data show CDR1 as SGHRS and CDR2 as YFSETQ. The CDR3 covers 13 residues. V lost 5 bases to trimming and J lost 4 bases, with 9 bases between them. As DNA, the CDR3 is TGCGCCAGCAGTCGGCAGACCACCGGGGAGCTGTTTTTT. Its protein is CASSRQTTGELFF.

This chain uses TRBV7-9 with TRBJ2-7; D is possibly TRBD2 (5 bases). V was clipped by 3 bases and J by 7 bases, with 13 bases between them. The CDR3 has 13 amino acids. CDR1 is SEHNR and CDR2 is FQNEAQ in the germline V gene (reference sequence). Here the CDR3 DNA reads TGTGCCAGCAGCTTGGACGGGATGGGGGAGCAGTACTTC. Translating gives CASSLDGMGEQYF.

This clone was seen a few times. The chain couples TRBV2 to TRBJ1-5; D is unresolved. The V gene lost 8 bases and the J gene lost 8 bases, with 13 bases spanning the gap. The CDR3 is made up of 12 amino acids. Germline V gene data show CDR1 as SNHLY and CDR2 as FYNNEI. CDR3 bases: TGTGCCAGCCGCATAGGGAGGGAGCCCCAGCATTTT. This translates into CASRIGREPQHF.

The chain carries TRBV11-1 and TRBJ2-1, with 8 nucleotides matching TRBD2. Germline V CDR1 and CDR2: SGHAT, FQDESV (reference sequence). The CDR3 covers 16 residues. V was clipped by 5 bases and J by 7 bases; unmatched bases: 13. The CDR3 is CASSPWTSTTGNEQFF. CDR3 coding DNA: TGTGCCAGCAGCCCCTGGACTAGCACTACCGGGAATGAGCAGTTCTTC.

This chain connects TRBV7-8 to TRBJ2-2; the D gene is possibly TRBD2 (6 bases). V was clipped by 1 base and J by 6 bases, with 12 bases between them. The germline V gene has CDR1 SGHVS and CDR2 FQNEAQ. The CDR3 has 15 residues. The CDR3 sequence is CASSLGLVGPGELFF. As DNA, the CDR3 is TGTGCCAGCAGCTTAGGACTAGTTGGACCCGGGGAGCTGTTTTTT.

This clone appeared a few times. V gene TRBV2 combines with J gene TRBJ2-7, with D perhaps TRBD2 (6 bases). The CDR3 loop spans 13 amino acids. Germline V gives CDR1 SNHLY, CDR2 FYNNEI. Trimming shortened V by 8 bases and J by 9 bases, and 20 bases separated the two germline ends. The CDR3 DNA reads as TGTGCCAGCGGGGAAGGACTACCGTCGATGCAGTACTTC. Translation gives CASGEGLPSMQYF.